One TCR beta chain is described in this entry. Its antigen remains unidentified. This entry comes from a study of cytomegalovirus exposure and HLA in healthy donors. Study results and limitations: There were reportedly fewer N-insertions in an Asian-associated ancestry cluster than the roughly 670-donor mean, in a later analysis.

PCR primers comprised 60 Vbeta and 13 Jbeta primers. Here immunoSEQ multiplex PCR was the method, and the copy in TCRdb shows in-frame clones only, minus some. Of some 200,000 clones detected, approximately 82% appear once; the ten largest clones hold roughly 0.58%. This receptor was obtained from a woman in her 40s in good health and CMV-seronegative. The material sequenced was PBMCs.

The CDR3 reads CASKQGAGQETQYF. Here the CDR3 DNA reads TGCGCCAGCAAACAGGGGGCTGGCCAAGAGACCCAGTACTTC. This rearrangement joins TRBV5-1 to TRBJ2-5; TRBD1 aligns across 9 bases. The J segment lost 1 base and the V segment lost 6 bases, leaving 4 bases of the junction unmatched. CDR1 and CDR2 (germline): SGHRS, YFSETQ. CDR3 size: 14 residues.